One sample yielded the 4 T cell receptor beta chains listed below, sequenced in a study of T cell repertoires in cytomegalovirus infection. One entry per CDR3 protein, called by TCRdb with MiXCR from the reads. This sample has approximately 76,000 distinct CDR3 sequences; less than 4.5% occur once, and the top ten carry about 4.6%. Material: PBMCs. These TCRs come from a human donor in good health (CMV status not recorded). Some clones in this sample may be carry-over from other donors' samples.

This clonotype appeared many times. V and J are TRBV7-3 and TRBJ2-1; D remains unclear. V lost 1 base and J 9 bases, leaving 10 bases between the germline ends. CDR1 and CDR2 from the germline V gene are SGHTA and FQGTGA. CDR3 length equals 13 residues. This CDR3 reads CASSLNVAGEQFF. For the CDR3, the DNA is TGTGCCAGCAGCTTAAATGTAGCTGGTGAGCAGTTCTTC.

This clonotype was recorded at least ten times. The V gene is TRBV7-2, the J gene TRBJ2-7; D unresolved. This CDR3 is 15 amino acids long. Germline CDR1 SGHTA, CDR2 FQGNSA. The V end lost 2 bases, the J end lost 1 base, and 12 bases lay between the germline ends. The CDR3 is CASSLMRIGSYEQYF. Written as DNA, the CDR3 is TGTGCCAGCAGCTTAATGCGCATAGGGTCCTACGAGCAGTACTTC.

This clonotype was recorded many times. The rearrangement uses TRBV4-3 and TRBJ1-3, with 7 positions matching TRBD1. With V trimmed by 6 bases and J by 7 bases, 15 bases remained unmatched. This CDR3 region has 16 residues. The V gene's germline CDR1 is LGHNA and CDR2 YSLEER. The CDR3 loop is CASSYHDREGLNTIYF. Here the CDR3 DNA reads TGCGCCAGCAGTTATCACGACAGGGAAGGTTTGAACACCATATATTTT.

This clonotype was seen at least ten times. This sequence joins TRBV27 and TRBJ1-1; 7 bases are a match to TRBD1. Germline trimming cut 3 bases from V and 1 base from J; bases unmatched to any gene: 5. The CDR3 spans 15 residues. Germline V gene sequence: CDR1 MNHEY, CDR2 SMNVEV (reference sequence). CDR3 nucleotides: TGTGCCAGCAGTTTGACAGGGAGCGGGAACACTGAAGCTTTCTTT. Its protein product is CASSLTGSGNTEAFF.